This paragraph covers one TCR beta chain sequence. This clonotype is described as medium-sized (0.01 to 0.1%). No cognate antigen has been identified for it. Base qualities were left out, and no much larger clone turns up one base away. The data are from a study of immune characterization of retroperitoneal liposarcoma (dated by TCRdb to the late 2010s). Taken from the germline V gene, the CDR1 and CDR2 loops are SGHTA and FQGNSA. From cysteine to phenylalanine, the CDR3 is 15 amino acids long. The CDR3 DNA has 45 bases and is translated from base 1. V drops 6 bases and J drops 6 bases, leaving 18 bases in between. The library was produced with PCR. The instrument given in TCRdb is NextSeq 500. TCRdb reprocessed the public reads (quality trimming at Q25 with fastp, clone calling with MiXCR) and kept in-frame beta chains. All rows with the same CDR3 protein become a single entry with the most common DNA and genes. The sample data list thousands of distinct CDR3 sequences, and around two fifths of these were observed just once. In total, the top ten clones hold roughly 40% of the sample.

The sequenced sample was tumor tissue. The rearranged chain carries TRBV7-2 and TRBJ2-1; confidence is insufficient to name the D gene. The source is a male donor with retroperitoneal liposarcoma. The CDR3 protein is CASRLTGSHSNEQFF. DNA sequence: TGTGCCAGCAGACTAACCGGGTCCCATAGCAATGAGCAGTTCTTC.